In its sample, the clone carrying this T cell receptor beta chain was seen a few times. The trim removed 2 bases at V and 5 bases at J, leaving 12 bases unmatched. This CDR3 region has 18 residues. CDR1 and CDR2 (germline): MNHEY, SVGAGI. The data originate from a study of CD8 T cells in ankylosing spondylitis. TCRdb reprocessed the 5' RACE reads via MiXCR and lists one record per CDR3 protein. Of around 280,000 distinct CDR3 sequences in the sample, about 19% were seen once. This TCR derives from a male donor with ankylosing spondylitis or in good health (not recorded which). This chain uses TRBV6-5 with TRBJ1-1, with 12 bases identical to TRBD1. Sequenced material: blood, either unsorted or a sorted T cell fraction (not recorded which). The CDR3 loop reads CASSYPSSGQGAGTEAFF. In DNA, the CDR3 is TGTGCCAGCAGTTACCCCTCCTCGGGACAGGGGGCGGGGACTGAAGCTTTCTTT.